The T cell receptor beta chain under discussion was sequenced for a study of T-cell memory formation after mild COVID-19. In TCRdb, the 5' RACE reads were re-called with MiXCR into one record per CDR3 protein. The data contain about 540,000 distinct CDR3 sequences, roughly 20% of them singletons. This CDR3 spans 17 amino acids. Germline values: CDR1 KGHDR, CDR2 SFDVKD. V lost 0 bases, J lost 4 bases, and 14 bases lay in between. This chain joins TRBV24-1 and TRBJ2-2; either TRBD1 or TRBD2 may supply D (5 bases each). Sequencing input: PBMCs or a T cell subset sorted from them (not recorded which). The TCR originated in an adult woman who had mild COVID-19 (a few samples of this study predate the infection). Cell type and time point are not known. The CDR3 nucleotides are TGTGCCACCAGTGATTTGCAGTCCAGGGCGGGCACCGGGGAGCTGTTTTTT. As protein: CATSDLQSRAGTGELFF.